The clone carrying this T cell receptor (beta chain) was counted ten times or more. Its specificity is not known. This CDR3 is 14 amino acids long. V was pared by 5 bases and J by 2 bases, with 13 bases between. Germline-derived CDR1 and CDR2 are DFQATT and SNEGSKA (reference sequence). Scientists made TCR beta libraries using quantitative 5'-RACE with molecular barcodes. From the 5' RACE reads, TCRdb called clonotypes with MiXCR, one entry per CDR3 protein. The sample lists roughly 470,000 distinct CDR3 sequences; around 26% were seen once. These data belong to a study of CD8 T cells in ankylosing spondylitis. Whole-study findings and limits: Prior work had noted some motif variants in reactive arthritis blood and synovial fluid. In ankylosing spondylitis patients, matched synovial fluid reportedly showed significant enrichment of disease-linked clones. For ankylosing spondylitis blood, a TCR beta motif of about 8 highly homologous variants appeared characteristic. As for the disease-linked clones, they showed a CD8+ phenotype and occurred at relatively low frequencies in peripheral blood.

The source is a male donor with ankylosing spondylitis. V and J are TRBV20-1 and TRBJ2-1; D is perhaps TRBD1 or TRBD2 (5 bases each). What was sequenced was blood, either unsorted or a sorted T cell fraction (not recorded which). For the CDR3, the DNA is TGCAGTGCTCTTGGGACGGCAACCTACAATGAGCAGTTCTTC. Amino acid sequence: CSALGTATYNEQFF.